Listed here are 28 T cell receptor beta chains from one sample, sequenced in a study of blood T cell repertoires in COVID-19. The assay was immunoSEQ multiplex PCR, and TCRdb's table has in-frame clones only and misses some. The repertoire holds under 250,000 clones, with almost 85% as singletons. The sample consisted of peripheral blood. These receptors came from a woman aged 40-49 years with acute or convalescent COVID-19.

The J gene is TRBJ1-1, the V gene TRBV11-2; 7 bases map to TRBD1. Per germline, CDR1 SGHAT and CDR2 FQNNGV. The CDR3 spans 17 residues. Trimming cost V 5 bases and J 5 bases; bases outside gene matches: 17. This chain's CDR3 is CASSENLLGTEGTEAFF. As DNA, the CDR3 is TGTGCCAGCAGCGAGAATCTCCTTGGGACAGAAGGAACTGAAGCTTTCTTT.

This rearrangement joins TRBV12-3 or TRBV12-4 to TRBJ1-6; TRBD1 might be the D (5 bases). V lost 4 bases and J lost 7, with 5 bases in between. The CDR3 runs to 12 residues. CDR3 sequence: CASSWTNSPLHF. CDR3 in DNA: TGTGCCAGCAGTTGGACAAATTCACCCCTCCACTTT.

This chain links TRBV14 with TRBJ2-3; no clear D gene. CDR1 is SGHDN and CDR2 is FVKESK in the germline V gene. CDR3 length: 13 residues. V lost 0 bases and J lost 3, with 4 bases in between. CDR3 coding DNA: TGTGCCAGCAGCCAAGAGGAGACAGATACGCAGTATTTT. Protein product: CASSQEETDTQYF. Full variable domain (missing parts from reference TRBV14 and TRBJ2-3): EAGVTQFPSHSVIEKGQTVTLRCDPISGHDNLYWYRRVMGKEIKFLLHFVKESKQDESGMPNNRFLAERTGGTYSTLKVQPAELEDSGVYFCASSQEETDTQYFGPGTRLTVL.

This clone showed up just once. The rearrangement joins TRBV12-3 or TRBV12-4 to TRBJ1-3; D ambiguous. Trimming stripped 2 bases from V and 4 bases from J, with 6 bases between. The CDR3 contains 13 residues. The CDR3 bases are TGTGCCAGCAGTTTATCCCCAGGAAACACCATATATTTT. Encoded protein: CASSLSPGNTIYF.

A single count supports this clone. The V gene is TRBV4-3, the J gene TRBJ2-7; TRBD2 agrees at 8 bases. The CDR3 extends over 17 amino acids. Germline CDR1 is LGHNA and CDR2 is YSLEER. V gave up 0 bases and J gave up 4 bases; unmatched junction bases: 11. The CDR3 region is CASSQDTVAASGYEQYF. The CDR3 DNA follows: TGCGCCAGCAGCCAAGATACGGTAGCGGCTAGCGGGTACGAGCAGTACTTC.

This clone turned up a few times. This chain uses TRBV27 with TRBJ1-2; TRBD1 might be the D (5 bases). The CDR3 totals 13 residues. V gave up 5 bases and J gave up 6 bases, with 13 bases separating them. Germline-derived CDR1 and CDR2 are MNHEY and SMNVEV (reference sequence). Written as DNA, the CDR3 is TGTGCCAGCAGTCCTTTTTGGGGGGATGGCTACACCTTC. Translating gives CASSPFWGDGYTF.

The chain is built from TRBV24-1 and TRBJ1-5; D unclear. This CDR3 is built from 14 residues. V dropped 4 bases and J dropped 4 bases, with 10 bases sitting between them. Germline V gene data show CDR1 as KGHDR and CDR2 as SFDVKD. CDR3 sequence: CATSDPVTNQPQHF. CDR3 nucleotides: TGTGCCACCAGTGACCCAGTTACAAATCAGCCCCAGCATTTT.

This chain uses TRBV11-3 with TRBJ2-1, with TRBD2 matching 13 bases. Germline loops: CDR1 SGHNT, CDR2 YENEEA. The CDR3 runs 18 residues. Trimming at V came to 4 bases and at J to 3 bases, leaving 9 bases not matched to a gene. The CDR3 region is CASSSTRTSGGHYNEQFF. The CDR3 coding sequence is TGTGCCAGCAGCTCCACTAGGACTAGCGGGGGCCACTACAATGAGCAGTTCTTC.

This chain joins TRBV7-8 and TRBJ1-4, with 7 bases aligning to TRBD1. Unmatched junction bases numbered 7, after V lost 1 base and J lost 8 bases. Per the germline V gene, CDR1 is SGHVS and CDR2 is FQNEAQ. There are 15 residues in the CDR3. CDR3 DNA: TGTGCCAGCAGCTTAGAGGGGGCAATTGGGGAAAAACTGTTTTTT. Its protein product is CASSLEGAIGEKLFF.

The J gene is TRBJ2-5, the V gene TRBV5-1; TRBD2 matches at 7 bases. Per germline, CDR1 SGHRS and CDR2 YFSETQ. The CDR3 runs 13 residues. With V trimmed by 0 bases and J by 8 bases, 4 bases remained unmatched. The CDR3 bases are TGCGCCAGCAGCTTGGCGGGGGGAGCCACCCAGTACTTC. Its translation is CASSLAGGATQYF.

The V gene is TRBV5-6, the J gene TRBJ2-5, with 9 bases matching TRBD2. The trim removed 4 bases at V and 5 bases at J, leaving 12 bases unmatched. The CDR3 runs 16 residues. Germline V gene data show CDR1 as SGHDT and CDR2 as YYEEEE. The DNA for the CDR3 is TGTGCCAGCAGCACGATAAGGACTAGCGCCGGGGAGACCCAGTACTTC. This sequence encodes CASSTIRTSAGETQYF.

The chain is built from TRBV6-1 and TRBJ1-3, with D unresolved. This CDR3 region has 17 residues. Germline loops: CDR1 MNHNS, CDR2 SASEGT. Between the trimmed V and J ends, which lost 0 bases and 0 bases, there was a span of 12 bases. Here the CDR3 DNA reads TGTGCCAGCAGTGAAGCGCGCGGGGAACGCTCTGGAAACACCATATATTTT. Amino acids: CASSEARGERSGNTIYF.

V usage is TRBV7-2 and J usage is TRBJ1-5, with unresolved D. The CDR3 has 13 amino acids. The V end was cut by 4 bases, the J end by 5 bases, with 9 bases between. Germline V gene lookup returns CDR1 SGHTA and CDR2 FQGNSA. CDR3 sequence reads: CASSSRNYQPQHF. The CDR3 DNA follows: TGTGCCAGCAGCTCTCGTAATTATCAGCCCCAGCATTTT.

With regard to this clone: This specimen includes other DNA sequences encoding the same CDR3. The chain employs TRBV9 and TRBJ2-7; TRBD2 aligns across 8 bases. V dropped 0 bases and J dropped 2; count of bases not matched to a gene: 4. The CDR3 runs to 15 residues. CDR1 SGDLS and CDR2 YYNGEE come from the germline V gene. The CDR3 loop reads CASSVESGRAYEQYF. The CDR3, as DNA: TGTGCCAGCAGCGTAGAGAGCGGGAGAGCCTACGAGCAGTACTTC.

V gene TRBV15 combines with J gene TRBJ2-5; 7 nucleotides line up with TRBD2. V gave up 7 bases and J gave up 2 bases; unmatched junction bases: 1. The CDR3 is made up of 12 amino acids. The V gene's germline CDR1 is LNHNV and CDR2 YYDKDF (reference sequence). CDR3 loop: CATTGGQETQYF. The CDR3 DNA reads as TGTGCCACCACGGGGGGACAAGAGACCCAGTACTTC.

The table lists this clone with a few counts. This chain uses TRBV20-1 with TRBJ2-7, with 7 bases matching TRBD1. CDR1 and CDR2 from the germline V gene are DFQATT and SNEGSKA (reference sequence). The CDR3 totals 13 residues. The J segment lost 3 bases and the V segment lost 3 bases, leaving 5 bases of the junction unmatched. The DNA for the CDR3 is TGCAGTGCTAGTCCGACAGGGAACTACGAGCAGTACTTC. Its protein product is CSASPTGNYEQYF.

The J gene is TRBJ2-5, the V gene TRBV12-3 or TRBV12-4; D is possibly TRBD1 (5 bases). The CDR3 spans 13 residues. V lost 3 bases and J lost 7, with 12 bases in between. CDR3 sequence: CASSLGQWGTQYF. In nucleotides, the CDR3 is TGTGCCAGCAGTTTGGGGCAGTGGGGGACCCAGTACTTC.

The chain is built from TRBV6-5 and TRBJ1-1, with a weak D call TRBD1 (6 bases). This CDR3 comprises 13 residues. Per the germline V gene, CDR1 is MNHEY and CDR2 is SVGAGI. The V end lost 2 bases, the J end lost 6 bases, and 10 bases lay between the germline ends. This chain's CDR3 is CASSYAGASEAFF. CDR3 sequence (DNA): TGTGCCAGCAGTTACGCGGGGGCCTCTGAAGCTTTCTTT.

The chain carries TRBV6-6 and TRBJ2-1; D remains ambiguous. The V end lost 4 bases, the J end lost 0 bases, and 13 bases lay between the germline ends. CDR1 and CDR2 (germline): MNHNY, SVGAGI (reference sequence). The CDR3 runs to 16 residues. This CDR3 reads CASSFDPGSSYNEQFF. DNA of the CDR3: TGTGCCAGCAGTTTCGACCCGGGTTCCTCCTACAATGAGCAGTTCTTC.

The rearrangement uses TRBV11-1 and TRBJ2-7, with D tentatively TRBD1 (6 bases). V lost 2 bases and J 3 bases, leaving 11 bases between the germline ends. Germline V gives CDR1 SGHAT, CDR2 FQDESV (reference sequence). The CDR3 sequence is 14 residues long. Written as DNA, the CDR3 is TGTGCCAGCAGCTTATCACAGGGCGACTACGAGCAGTACTTC. Amino acid sequence: CASSLSQGDYEQYF.

This chain links TRBV14 with TRBJ1-3; D gene ambiguous. Deletions cut 4 bases from V and 4 bases from J, with 5 bases between. The CDR3 loop spans 12 amino acids. Germline loops: CDR1 SGHDN, CDR2 FVKESK. The CDR3 nucleotides read TGTGCCAGCAGCCCGAGGGGAAACACCATATATTTT. Residues: CASSPRGNTIYF.

This clone came up a few times. J is TRBJ2-1 and V is TRBV7-8; TRBD1 matches at 8 bases. The CDR3 consists of 18 residues. After removal of 5 bases from V and 7 bases from J, the junction contained 19 bases not matched to a gene. CDR1 SGHVS and CDR2 FQNEAQ come from the germline V gene. The CDR3 DNA reads as TGTGCCAGCAGCCAAGTGGTACTGGACAGGGTAGTAGGGAATGAGCAGTTCTTC. This encodes CASSQVVLDRVVGNEQFF.

The CDR3 spells CASSFHGHFSDTYEQYF. CDR3 DNA sequence: TGTGCCAGCAGTTTTCATGGACATTTTTCAGATACCTACGAGCAGTACTTC. The chain joins TRBV27 to TRBJ2-7, with D possibly matching TRBD1 (5 bases). The CDR3 is made up of 17 amino acids. Germline lookup yields CDR1 MNHEY and CDR2 SMNVEV (reference sequence). The V end was cut by 3 bases, the J end by 2 bases, with 20 bases between.

The chain joins TRBV5-6 to TRBJ1-2; a weak D match, TRBD1 (6 bases). The germline CDR1 and CDR2 sequences are SGHDT and YYEEEE. The CDR3 extends over 15 amino acids. The V end lost 4 bases, the J end lost 8 bases, and 21 bases lay between the germline ends. For the CDR3, the DNA is TGTGCCAGCAGCACGACCCCCACCCCAGGGGTCGGCTACACCTTC. It yields the protein CASSTTPTPGVGYTF.

The chain combines TRBV11-3 with TRBJ2-7; 9 bases are a match to TRBD1. The germline gives CDR1 SGHNT, CDR2 YENEEA. The CDR3 contains 15 residues. Trimming removed 3 bases from V and 5 bases from J; junction bases left unmatched: 8. CDR3 amino acids: CASSFSGQGSHEQYF. The CDR3 DNA is TGTGCCAGCAGCTTTTCGGGACAGGGTTCCCACGAGCAGTACTTC.

The chain recombines TRBV7-2 with TRBJ2-1, with 9 bases lining up with TRBD2. The CDR3 extends over 13 amino acids. Germline V gene data show CDR1 as SGHTA and CDR2 as FQGNSA. V lost 8 bases and J lost 4; bases outside the gene matches: 3. Here the CDR3 reads CASSAGGYNEQFF. The CDR3 DNA is TGTGCCAGCTCAGCGGGGGGTTACAATGAGCAGTTCTTC.

The rearrangement joins TRBV5-6 to TRBJ2-1; 13 nucleotides agree with TRBD2. After removal of 0 bases from V and 12 bases from J, the junction contained 9 bases not matched to a gene. The CDR3 is 16 amino acids. CDR1 and CDR2 from the germline V gene are SGHDT and YYEEEE. As DNA, the CDR3 is TGTGCCAGCAGCTTGGCATGGACTAGCGGGGGCCCGTCGCAGTTCTTC. It yields the protein CASSLAWTSGGPSQFF.

The CDR3 DNA follows: TGTGCCAGCAAACGGACTAGTGAGGCCGGGGAGCTGTTTTTT. It encodes CASKRTSEAGELFF. The chain recombines TRBV6-4 with TRBJ2-2; 7 bases line up with TRBD2. This CDR3 has 14 residues. After removal of 7 bases from V and 6 bases from J, the junction contained 8 bases not matched to a gene. The germline CDR1 and CDR2 sequences are MRHNA and SNTAGT.